This TCR beta chain was found in a study of T cell responses to AZD1222 COVID-19 vaccine. Some clones are missing from TCRdb's copy, which holds only in-frame ones; the method was immunoSEQ multiplex PCR. The sample has 120,000 to 150,000 clones; about 90% are singletons. Germline CDR1 and CDR2: KGHDR and SFDVKD. After removal of 6 bases from V and 7 bases from J, the junction contained 7 bases not matched to a gene. CDR3 length: 14 amino acids. As regards this clone: Its antigen remains unidentified.

The study's findings and limits: The study reported that nearly half of spike-specific TCRs target unmutated variant regions. It was only after the peak T cell response that any repertoires were sampled. Vaccination with two AZD1222 doses was followed by a rise in Spike-specific TCR breadth and depth. Spike-wide vaccine-associated CD4 TCRs dominated at 160-218 and 743-854.

The chain uses TRBV24-1 and TRBJ2-3; 9 bases fit TRBD1. The receptor was isolated from an adult who received the MenACWY meningococcal vaccine as a control. Specimen: peripheral blood, collected 28 days after the second dose of the MenACWY control vaccine. The CDR3 spells CATSPGQGTNTQYF. The CDR3 region has the DNA TGTGCCACCAGTCCGGGACAGGGAACAAATACGCAGTATTTT.